The source of this T cell receptor (beta chain) is a study of blood T cells in healthy people across ages. Study results and limitations: Both higher diversity and more naive CD4+ cells marked long-lived donors when set against aged donors. Lack of knowledge of donor CMV status possibly confounded expanded clonotype changes.

A J-beta primer mix and a sample-barcoded 5' primer were used in a second PCR of about 6 to 12 cycles. Unique molecular identifiers of 12 random nucleotides labeled each cDNA. All samples gave at least 2.5 million CDR3-containing paired-end reads. TCRdb re-derived calls from the 5' RACE reads in MiXCR, one entry per CDR3 protein. The table has about 1.8 million distinct CDR3 sequences, around half seen once. With respect to this clonotype: Its antigen remains unknown.

This receptor was taken from a woman in her thirties or forties in good health. The specimen was blood.

The CDR3: CASSSGGGSNTGELFF. DNA of the CDR3: TGTGCCAGCAGCTCGGGCGGGGGATCGAACACCGGGGAGCTGTTTTTT. This sequence joins TRBV5-4 and TRBJ2-2; TRBD2 matches at 7 bases. The CDR3 consists of 16 residues. Germline loops: CDR1 SGHNT, CDR2 YYREEE (reference sequence). The junction had 5 bases not matched to a gene; V was cut back by 3 bases and J by 0 bases. Drawing the rest from reference TRBV5-4 and TRBJ2-2, the complete variable domain is ETGVTQSPTHLIKTRGQQVTLRCSSQSGHNTVSWYQQALGQGPQFIFQYYREEENGRGNFPPRFSGLQFPNYSSELNVNALELDDSALYLCASSSGGGSNTGELFFGEGSRLTVL.